The clone carrying this T cell receptor beta chain was recorded at least ten times. Its antigen is unidentified. The sample belongs to a study of T cell repertoires in cytomegalovirus infection. Study-wide results and caveats: Dominating the ex vivo response were TCR beta clonotypes that were CMV-specific and HLA-C-restricted.

A single record per CDR3 protein comes from TCRdb applying MiXCR to the reads. There are approximately 500,000 distinct CDR3 sequences in the sample; roughly 29% occur only once, and about 13% lies in the top ten. The CDR3 has 14 residues. V was clipped by 6 bases and J by 2 bases; unmatched bases: 7. Germline lookup yields CDR1 SGHTA and CDR2 FQGNSA. This sequence originates from a human donor in good health (CMV status not recorded). Some clones in this sample may be carry-over from other donors' samples. The sequenced material came from PBMCs. This chain joins TRBV7-2 and TRBJ2-7; 7 positions agree with TRBD1. CDR3 bases: TGTGCCAGCAGGTTCCGGCAGGGGGCCTACGAGCAGTACTTC. It encodes CASRFRQGAYEQYF.